These T cell receptor beta chains were read from a single sample in a study of blood T cell repertoires in COVID-19. Here immunoSEQ multiplex PCR was the method, and the copy in TCRdb shows in-frame clones only, minus some. The data contain roughly 230,000 clones, almost 85% of them singletons. The sample taken for sequencing was peripheral blood. The receptors shown here come from a man aged 50 to 59 with COVID-19, enrolled during active disease. Both conserved end residues are trimmed from each CDR3.

j_gene	v_gene	CDR3aa
TRBJ2-2	TRBV24-1	ATSDLADNTGELF
TRBJ1-4	TRBV3-1/TRBV3-2	ASSQDTGEKLF
TRBJ2-7	TRBV24-1	ATSDTGWEQY
TRBJ1-1	TRBV2	ASSEREDRDNTEAF
TRBJ2-2	TRBV7-2	ASSRRGAVELF
TRBJ1-1	TRBV5-1	ASSQGLTEAF
TRBJ2-1	TRBV5-1	ASSAGTGYNEQF
TRBJ2-5	TRBV4-1	ASSQGRRVQETQY
TRBJ2-5	TRBV11-1	ASSTLMMTAKETQY
TRBJ2-2	TRBV4-3	ASSQDSSNTGELF
TRBJ1-6	TRBV9	ASSSPPGQDYNSPLH
TRBJ2-7	TRBV6-2/TRBV6-3	ASSYGAGKDEQY
TRBJ2-6	TRBV5-1	ASSPAAGANVLT
TRBJ1-2	TRBV3-1/TRBV3-2	ASSQSLSSGHNYGYT
TRBJ2-2	TRBV27	ASSRSFFGVTGELF
TRBJ2-7	TRBV5-1	ASSRPGGYEQY
TRBJ1-3	TRBV7-9	ASSFMGGSSGNTIY
TRBJ1-3	TRBV7-2	ASTPQQGTGNTIY
TRBJ2-3	TRBV3-1/TRBV3-2	ASSKLAGAPQETQY
TRBJ2-5	TRBV9	ASSARLAGQETQY
TRBJ2-7	TRBV3-1/TRBV3-2	ASSQHWGREALL
TRBJ2-3	TRBV5-1	ASSPITSKTTDTQY
TRBJ1-5	TRBV11-1	ASSQNSNQPQH
TRBJ2-3	TRBV7-9	ASSPYGQGAGDTQY
TRBJ2-5	TRBV5-1	ASSLGTKETQY
TRBJ2-5	TRBV7-9	ASSYLAGLETQY
TRBJ1-1	TRBV6-6	ASTFPSRGKNTEAF